Below are 20 T cell receptor beta chains sequenced from a single sample in a study of blood T cell repertoires in COVID-19. The method was immunoSEQ multiplex PCR; TCRdb's version includes in-frame clones alone and lacks a portion of them. The sample holds 200,000 to 300,000 clones, more than 80% seen once. The sequenced sample consisted of peripheral blood. Receptors originate from a woman aged 35 to 49 with acute or convalescent COVID-19.

The chain combines TRBV5-1 with TRBJ2-2; D is unclear. Germline CDR1 is SGHRS and CDR2 is YFSETQ. Trimming removed 0 bases from V and 2 bases from J, with 8 bases in between. This CDR3 spans 15 amino acids. This chain's CDR3 is CASSLAPGNTGELFF. DNA for the CDR3: TGCGCCAGCAGCTTGGCCCCAGGTAACACCGGGGAGCTGTTTTTT.

The chain couples TRBV6-5 to TRBJ1-1; 7 nucleotides align to TRBD1. The CDR3 is 15 residues long. The germline CDR1 and CDR2 sequences are MNHEY and SVGAGI. V lost 6 bases and J lost 5; bases outside the gene matches: 12. Here the CDR3 reads CASSPKRGLVTEAFF. CDR3 DNA: TGTGCCAGCAGCCCAAAAAGGGGGCTGGTAACTGAAGCTTTCTTT.

This chain joins TRBV9 and TRBJ2-3, with 9 bases matching TRBD2. Germline CDR1 SGDLS, CDR2 YYNGEE. This CDR3 region has 16 residues. J was trimmed by 7 bases and V by 0 bases; bases with no gene match: 9. For the CDR3, the DNA is TGTGCCAGCAGCGTAGGTAGCGGGGGTTTCAGGCATACGCAGTATTTT. Translated: CASSVGSGGFRHTQYF. The entire variable domain, with the rest obtained from reference TRBV9 and TRBJ2-3, is as follows: DSGVTQTPKHLITATGQRVTLRCSPRSGDLSVYWYQQSLDQGLQFLIQYYNGEERAKGNILERFSAQQFPDLHSELNLSSLELGDSALYFCASSVGSGGFRHTQYFGPGTRLTVL.

V gene TRBV5-1 combines with J gene TRBJ2-3, with TRBD2 matching 9 bases. The V and J ends lost 0 bases and 2 bases, in that order; junction bases with no gene match: 4. Germline-derived CDR1 and CDR2 are SGHRS and YFSETQ. The CDR3 loop spans 16 amino acids. The DNA of the CDR3 is TGCGCCAGCAGCTTGGAGGCGGGGGGGAACACAGATACGCAGTATTTT. Protein sequence: CASSLEAGGNTDTQYF. Drawing the rest from reference TRBV5-1 and TRBJ2-3, the complete variable domain is KAGVTQTPRYLIKTRGQQVTLSCSPISGHRSVSWYQQTPGQGLQFLFEYFSETQRNKGNFPGRFSGRQFSNSRSEMNVSTLELGDSALYLCASSLEAGGNTDTQYFGPGTRLTVL.

The V call is TRBV10-3, the J call TRBJ1-2, with TRBD1 matching 10 bases. The germline V gene has CDR1 ENHRY and CDR2 SYGVKD. Trimming cost V 5 bases and J 8 bases; bases outside gene matches: 14. This CDR3 comprises 16 residues. The CDR3 loop is CAISTRGQGGQAGYTF. The DNA for the CDR3 is TGTGCCATCAGTACCCGAGGACAGGGGGGTCAGGCCGGCTACACCTTC.

This clone was observed a handful of times. The chain links TRBV5-6 to TRBJ2-3; the match to TRBD2 covers 14 bases. Losses at the gene ends were 2 bases for V and 6 bases for J; bases not matched to a gene: 5. The CDR3 contains 16 residues. The germline CDR1 and CDR2 sequences are SGHDT and YYEEEE. The CDR3 nucleotides are TGTGCCAGCAGCTTCGAGACTAGCGGGGGGGCGGATACGCAGTATTTT. This sequence encodes CASSFETSGGADTQYF.

The chain joins TRBV9 to TRBJ2-7, with D possibly matching TRBD1 (9 bases). The germline V gene has CDR1 SGDLS and CDR2 YYNGEE. The CDR3 length is 18 residues. V was trimmed by 4 bases and J by 1 base, leaving 24 bases between them. CDR3 amino acids: CASSLYRGGQGDSYEQYV. CDR3 in DNA: TGTGCCAGCAGCCTTTATCGGGGGGGACAGGGAGATTCCTACGAGCAGTACGTC.

The chain uses TRBV18 and TRBJ1-2; possibly TRBD1 for D (6 bases). Trimming stripped 3 bases from V and 4 bases from J, with 15 bases between. The CDR3 length is 15 residues. Per germline, CDR1 KGHSH and CDR2 LQKENI. The CDR3 region is CASSPGAGASYGYTF. The CDR3 DNA follows: TGTGCCAGCTCACCGGGGGCAGGGGCCTCCTATGGCTACACCTTC.

The J gene is TRBJ1-1, the V gene TRBV7-9, with D possibly matching TRBD1 (5 bases). Deletions cut 3 bases from V and 5 bases from J, with 10 bases between. Germline V gives CDR1 SEHNR, CDR2 FQNEAQ (reference sequence). The CDR3 runs 13 residues. In nucleotides, the CDR3 is TGTGCCAGCAGCTTTTCAGGGCAAACTGAAGCTTTCTTT. This codes for CASSFSGQTEAFF.

CDR3 DNA sequence: TGTGCCAGTAGTATTTACAGGGAGAATACCGGGGAGCTGTTTTTT. It is translated as CASSIYRENTGELFF. The J gene is TRBJ2-2, the V gene TRBV19, with D perhaps TRBD1 (6 bases). V shed 3 bases and J shed 5 bases, with 13 bases lying between them. Germline V lookup: CDR1 LNHDA, CDR2 SQIVND (reference sequence). CDR3 length: 15 residues. The variable domain in full, completed from reference TRBV19 and TRBJ2-2, reads DGGITQSPKYLFRKEGQNVTLSCEQNLNHDAMYWYRQDPGQGLRLIYYSQIVNDFQKGDIAEGYSVSREKKESFPLTVTSAQKNPTAFYLCASSIYRENTGELFFGEGSRLTVL.

This clone was recorded once. This chain joins TRBV28 and TRBJ1-1; TRBD1 might be the D (6 bases). V dropped 7 bases and J dropped 4 bases, with 19 bases sitting between them. The germline gives CDR1 MDHEN, CDR2 SYDVKM. This CDR3 region has 15 residues. CDR3 region: CASKPTGQGLTEAFF. The CDR3 DNA sequence: TGTGCCAGCAAACCGACGGGGCAGGGGCTCACTGAAGCTTTCTTT.

The rearrangement links TRBV4-2 to TRBJ1-1; TRBD1 might be the D (6 bases). CDR3 length: 14 amino acids. Trimming left V 4 bases short and J 1 base short, with 10 bases between. The germline CDR1 and CDR2 sequences are LGHNA and YNFKEQ. CDR3 sequence: CASSLSTGNTEAFF. CDR3 nucleotides: TGTGCCAGCAGCCTGTCGACAGGGAACACTGAAGCTTTCTTT.

The chain recombines TRBV12-3 or TRBV12-4 with TRBJ2-5; weak D call: TRBD2 (5 bases). The CDR3 covers 13 residues. Trimming cost V 4 bases and J 5 bases, with 11 bases left between them. The CDR3 nucleotides read TGTGCCAGCAGTTCCCGGGGATTGGAGACCCAGTACTTC. Translated: CASSSRGLETQYF.

V gene TRBV10-3 combines with J gene TRBJ2-3; TRBD2 aligns across 12 bases. Trimming at V came to 8 bases and at J to 1 base, leaving 16 bases not matched to a gene. This CDR3 has 19 amino acids. Germline assignment: CDR1 ENHRY and CDR2 SYGVKD. In nucleotides, the CDR3 is TGTGCCATCCCCTCCAGACTAGCGGGGGAGTATCGACGCACAGATACGCAGTATTTT. Its protein is CAIPSRLAGEYRRTDTQYF.

The CDR3 nucleotides are TGTGCCAGCAGCACCCCGGGACTAGCGGGGGGGCCGCGGGAGACCCAGTACTTC. Translation: CASSTPGLAGGPRETQYF. This sequence joins TRBV5-4 and TRBJ2-5; 16 positions match TRBD2. The CDR3 totals 18 residues. The germline V gene has CDR1 SGHNT and CDR2 YYREEE (reference sequence). Unmatched junction bases numbered 11, after V lost 4 bases and J lost 5 bases.

The chain recombines TRBV13 with TRBJ2-3; 10 nucleotides agree with TRBD1. CDR3 length: 16 amino acids. With V trimmed by 1 base and J by 4 bases, 5 bases remained unmatched. CDR1 is PRHDT, CDR2 FYEKMQ, per germline (reference sequence). In DNA, the CDR3 is TGTGCCAGCAGCTTAGCGGACAGGGGGGTTTCAGATACGCAGTATTTT. Encoded protein: CASSLADRGVSDTQYF.

The V call is TRBV27, the J call TRBJ2-1; 10 nucleotides agree with TRBD2. Germline V gene lookup returns CDR1 MNHEY and CDR2 SMNVEV (reference sequence). The CDR3 is 20 residues long. The V segment lost 2 bases and the J segment 2 bases; nucleotides outside the gene matches: 15. The CDR3 nucleotides are TGTGCCAGCAGTTTACATCCGGGACTAGCGCCCCGAAACCCCTACAATGAGCAGTTCTTC. Residues: CASSLHPGLAPRNPYNEQFF.

Notes on this clone: One junction end does not reproduce the germline sequence, and a read error may be involved. CDR3 region: CVSSQTGNEQFF. The CDR3 DNA reads TGTGTCAGCAGCCAAACGGGAAATGAGCAGTTCTTC. The chain is built from TRBV3-1 (or the pseudogene TRBV3-2) and TRBJ2-1; D may be TRBD2 (5 bases). Germline-derived CDR1 and CDR2 are LGHDT and YNNKEL (reference sequence). The CDR3 contains 12 residues.

J is TRBJ1-2 and V is TRBV6-4; 8 bases map to TRBD1. The germline V gene has CDR1 MRHNA and CDR2 SNTAGT. The CDR3 covers 18 residues. After removal of 4 bases from V and 3 bases from J, the junction contained 16 bases not matched to a gene. CDR3 amino acids: CASSAYKRLDRAYYGYTF. In nucleotides, the CDR3 is TGTGCCAGCAGTGCCTATAAGAGGTTGGACAGGGCCTACTATGGCTACACCTTC.

This chain connects TRBV6-6 to TRBJ1-1; 9 nucleotides match TRBD1. Germline V lookup: CDR1 MNHNY, CDR2 SVGAGI (reference sequence). The ends lost 6 bases at V and 3 bases at J; junction bases unmatched: 5. The CDR3 extends over 14 amino acids. The CDR3 region has the DNA TGTGCCAGCAGGCCGGGACAGGGTCACACTGAAGCTTTCTTT. Its protein product is CASRPGQGHTEAFF.